This T cell receptor (beta chain) was observed in a study of OX40 agonist ivuxolimab in advanced cancers. Whole-study context: Patients took ivuxolimab, an agonistic anti-OX40 (CD134) antibody. Cancers in dose escalation were hepatocellular, melanoma, renal cell and head and neck.

Clones were sequenced by immunoSEQ multiplex PCR, and TCRdb holds only the in-frame ones, with some missing. The sample yields 20,000 to 25,000 clones, 80% to 90% seen once. The CDR3 has 11 residues. V was clipped by 6 bases and J by 6 bases, with 8 bases between them. Germline CDR1 is DFQATT and CDR2 is SNEGSKA (reference sequence). This sequence was found in an adult with an advanced solid tumor such as melanoma, head and neck, liver or kidney cancer. The sequenced sample was CD4+ or CD8+ T cells sorted from blood, obtained in a trial of the OX40 agonist ivuxolimab. This chain uses TRBV20-1 with TRBJ2-2; maybe TRBD2 (6 bases). This CDR3 is CSAREAGELFF. The CDR3 DNA reads TGCAGTGCCAGGGAGGCCGGGGAGCTGTTTTTT.